A selection of T cell receptor beta chains follows, all from one sample in a study of T cell clones after liver transplantation. The protocol was immunoSEQ multiplex PCR, while the TCRdb copy is restricted to in-frame clones and leaves out a portion. Of about 75,000 clones detected, roughly 84% appear once; the ten largest clones hold 2.1%. Sequencing was performed on CD4+ T cells from blood, taken less than 50 months after liver transplant. The receptors shown here come from a human patient who received a liver transplant. The T cells may come from the graft donor. The CDR3 runs from the conserved cysteine through the conserved F or W. Each record gives: J gene, V gene, CDR3 protein.

>TRBJ2-7|TRBV5-4
CASSTHGRVYEQYF
>TRBJ2-7|TRBV15
CATSRDTGYSYEQYF
>TRBJ1-5|TRBV7-2
CASSLEIYQPQHF
>TRBJ1-3|TRBV7-9
CASSLDGPTSSGNTIYF
>TRBJ1-6|TRBV4-3
CASSHDLSGDSPLHF
>TRBJ2-1|TRBV7-9
CASSLIVGTLYNEQFF
>TRBJ2-5|TRBV6-5
CASRAGQQETQYF
>TRBJ1-3|TRBV6-5
CASSSPTTAGNTIYF
>TRBJ2-2|TRBV6-5
CASRLGIGTGELFF
>TRBJ2-1|TRBV18
CASSPFRGRRNEQFF
>TRBJ2-3|TRBV7-3
CASSSRTDSTDTQYF
>TRBJ2-1|TRBV7-9
CASSIGTTETSNEQFF
>TRBJ2-5|TRBV28
CASSSVRETQYF
>TRBJ2-7|TRBV29-1
CSVYKQGPYEQYF
>TRBJ2-2|TRBV19
CASSPGLAGGQDTGELFF
>TRBJ2-1|TRBV6-5
CASRTLSSVNEQFF
>TRBJ2-7|TRBV7-2
CASSRDSSSYEQYF
>TRBJ1-2|TRBV7-9
CASSSVTGGSEGGYTF
>TRBJ2-5|TRBV7-9
CASSLLGQGQETQYF
>TRBJ1-1|TRBV28
CASTTGQREAFF
>TRBJ2-2|TRBV7-7
CASSLATSGGTGELFF
>TRBJ2-1|TRBV18
CASSRGRDEQFF
>TRBJ2-7|TRBV29-1
CSVEAASGRYEQYF
>TRBJ2-2|TRBV5-1
CASSPLAEVTGELFF
>TRBJ2-3|TRBV4-3
CASSQEISLAGGGTDTQYF
>TRBJ2-4|TRBV2
CASSGGSGAKNIQYF
>TRBJ2-1|TRBV27
CASRPPLAGAEQFF
>TRBJ1-2|TRBV5-1
CASSLAEPETYGYTF
>TRBJ1-6|TRBV2
CASSEGTGGGRSPLHF
>TRBJ2-7|TRBV19
CASTPTSARVIHEQYF
>TRBJ1-2|TRBV7-2
CASSTVLANYGYTF
>TRBJ1-5|TRBV27
CASSLFGSHQPQHF